A single sample gave rise to the 32 T cell receptor beta chains below, sequenced in a study of T-cell reconstitution after alpha-beta-depleted transplantation in children. Preparation of the TCRbeta library was carried out with unique molecular identifiers. One entry per CDR3 protein, called by TCRdb with MiXCR from the PCR reads. The table lists approximately 97,000 distinct CDR3 sequences, about 6.8% of them singletons. Material: PBMCs, obtained before TCRalphabeta/CD19-depleted stem cell transplant. The source is a boy under 10 years old with acute lymphoblastic leukemia, due to receive a stem cell transplant.

This clonotype came up many times. The V gene is TRBV6-1, the J gene TRBJ2-4; D is possibly TRBD1 or TRBD2 (5 bases each). The V gene lost 6 bases and the J gene lost 0 bases, with 6 bases spanning the gap. The CDR3 extends over 13 amino acids. CDR1 and CDR2 (germline): MNHNS, SASEGT. CDR3 loop: CASRGTAKNIQYF. Written as DNA, the CDR3 is TGTGCCAGCAGAGGGACAGCCAAAAACATTCAGTACTTC.

V gene TRBV7-2 combines with J gene TRBJ2-3; D might be TRBD1 (6 bases). Deletions cut 3 bases from V and 5 bases from J, with 15 bases between. This CDR3 has 15 residues. Germline CDR1 reads SGHTA; CDR2 reads FQGNSA. The CDR3 loop is CASSFTGFREDTQYF. The CDR3 DNA follows: TGTGCCAGCAGCTTTACAGGGTTTAGGGAAGATACGCAGTATTTT.

This clonotype was counted between two and nine times. The chain combines TRBV12-3 or TRBV12-4 with TRBJ2-4; 7 nucleotides match TRBD1. The CDR3 is made up of 15 amino acids. The J segment lost 8 bases and the V segment lost 3 bases, leaving 10 bases of the junction unmatched. Written as DNA, the CDR3 is TGTGCCAGCAGTTTGGGGCACAGGGGCCCCCACATTCAGTACTTC. Amino acids: CASSLGHRGPHIQYF.

In its sample, this clonotype was seen many times. The V and J genes are TRBV20-1 and TRBJ2-3, with 11 bases that match TRBD2. J was trimmed by 4 bases and V by 2 bases; bases with no gene match: 5. Germline CDR1 reads DFQATT; CDR2 reads SNEGSKA (reference sequence). The CDR3 contains 15 residues. DNA of the CDR3: TGCAGTGCTAGACTAGCGGGGGGTTTCGCAGATACGCAGTATTTT. It yields the protein CSARLAGGFADTQYF.

A few counts support this clonotype. CDR3 in amino acids: CASSLARMETQYF. CDR3 nucleotides: TGTGCCAGCAGCTTGGCCCGGATGGAGACCCAGTACTTC. V is TRBV7-6 and J is TRBJ2-5; D is uncertain. This CDR3 contains 13 residues. V lost 3 bases, J lost 5 bases, and 10 bases lay in between. Germline CDR1 and CDR2: SGHVS and FNYEAQ.

Points on this clonotype: Since no conserved phenylalanine or tryptophan closes the CDR3, a read error is the likely cause. The chain uses TRBV19 and TRBJ2-1, with D perhaps TRBD1 (5 bases). This CDR3 contains 13 residues. Germline V gene data show CDR1 as LNHDA and CDR2 as SQIVND (reference sequence). V lost 9 bases, J lost 1 base, and 10 bases lay in between. CDR3 nucleotide sequence: TGTGCCAGCAAACGACAGTCCTACAATGAGCAGTTCGTC. As protein: CASKRQSYNEQFV.

A few counts support this clonotype. V is TRBV11-2 and J is TRBJ2-5, with TRBD2 matching 7 bases. Trimming removed 3 bases from V and 5 bases from J; junction bases left unmatched: 12. Germline loops: CDR1 SGHAT, CDR2 FQNNGV. This CDR3 has 16 amino acids. This CDR3 is CASSFGGRGRRETQYF. The CDR3 DNA follows: TGTGCCAGCAGCTTTGGGGGGAGGGGCCGTCGGGAGACCCAGTACTTC.

This clonotype was recorded at least ten times. J is TRBJ2-2 and V is TRBV28; D uncertain. The V gene lost 9 bases and the J gene lost 6 bases, with 5 bases spanning the gap. This CDR3 is built from 10 residues. Germline V CDR1 and CDR2: MDHEN, SYDVKM. The CDR3 is CASHPGELFF. CDR3 coding DNA: TGTGCCAGTCACCCCGGGGAGCTGTTTTTT.

The V gene is TRBV4-1, the J gene TRBJ1-1, with a tentative D call TRBD1 (5 bases). Germline CDR1 MGHRA, CDR2 YSYEKL. Between the trimmed V and J ends, which lost 0 bases and 1 base, there was a span of 9 bases. The CDR3 consists of 15 residues. CDR3 region: CASSQEPGPNTEAFF. The CDR3, as DNA: TGCGCCAGCAGCCAAGAACCGGGACCGAACACTGAAGCTTTCTTT.

This clonotype was counted at least ten times. The CDR3 region has the DNA TGTGCCAGCAGGGACAGCAAAAACATTCAGTACTTC. Encoded protein: CASRDSKNIQYF. The chain joins TRBV12-3 or TRBV12-4 to TRBJ2-4; the D gene is possibly TRBD1 (6 bases). This CDR3 region has 12 residues. Trimming pared 6 bases from V and 3 bases from J, leaving 6 bases between.

Ten or more counts support this clonotype. This chain joins TRBV12-3 or TRBV12-4 and TRBJ1-4; D ambiguous. The CDR3 has 12 residues. Deletions cut 6 bases from V and 7 bases from J, with 9 bases between. CDR3 in amino acids: CASSPYGEKLFF. The CDR3 nucleotides read TGTGCCAGCAGCCCCTACGGTGAAAAACTGTTTTTT.

This clonotype was counted a few times. J is TRBJ2-5 and V is TRBV10-3, with D possibly being TRBD2 (6 bases). The CDR3 loop spans 13 amino acids. Deletions cut 10 bases from V and 2 bases from J, with 14 bases between. Germline V gene lookup returns CDR1 ENHRY and CDR2 SYGVKD. In nucleotides, the CDR3 is TGTGCCACCGAGGAGGGACCTCAAGAGACCCAGTACTTC. Its protein is CATEEGPQETQYF.

V is TRBV19 and J is TRBJ2-7, with D perhaps matching TRBD1 (6 bases). CDR1 is LNHDA, CDR2 SQIVND, per germline (reference sequence). Trimming removed 3 bases from V and 5 bases from J, with 14 bases in between. The CDR3 runs to 14 residues. CDR3 residues: CASSISPQGHEQYF. The CDR3 DNA follows: TGTGCCAGTAGTATTTCGCCACAGGGCCACGAGCAGTACTTC.

The sample holds many counts of this clonotype. The V gene is TRBV10-3, the J gene TRBJ2-2; D gene uncertain. The V and J ends lost 2 bases and 3 bases respectively, with 7 bases between them. CDR1 ENHRY and CDR2 SYGVKD come from the germline V gene. The length of the CDR3 is 14 residues. CDR3 region: CAISERTDTGELFF. The CDR3, as DNA: TGTGCCATCAGTGAGAGGACGGACACCGGGGAGCTGTTTTTT.

This clonotype was counted many times. The chain has TRBV18 and TRBJ2-1; D unresolved. Per the germline V gene, CDR1 is KGHSH and CDR2 is LQKENI. Trimming shortened V by 0 bases and J by 9 bases, and 6 bases separated the two germline ends. This CDR3 spans 12 amino acids. CDR3 nucleotides: TGTGCCAGCTCACCACCGATCAGTGAGCAGTTCTTC. Translation: CASSPPISEQFF.

Many counts were recorded for this clonotype. The chain employs TRBV20-1 and TRBJ2-3, with 8 bases that match TRBD2. CDR1 and CDR2 from the germline V gene are DFQATT and SNEGSKA (reference sequence). The CDR3 runs to 13 residues. V gave up 4 bases and J gave up 6 bases; unmatched junction bases: 6. CDR3 in DNA: TGCAGTGCTATAGTAAGCGGGGGTGATACGCAGTATTTT. It specifies CSAIVSGGDTQYF.

This chain connects TRBV5-6 to TRBJ2-4; maybe TRBD1 (5 bases). There are 16 residues in the CDR3. The V gene lost 4 bases and the J gene lost 1 base, with 15 bases spanning the gap. CDR1 and CDR2 (germline): SGHDT, YYEEEE. The chain's CDR3 is CASSPRAPYAKNIQYF. In DNA, the CDR3 is TGTGCCAGCAGCCCCAGGGCGCCCTACGCCAAAAACATTCAGTACTTC.

This clonotype was counted at least ten times. The V gene is TRBV12-3 or TRBV12-4, the J gene TRBJ2-7; TRBD2 aligns across 11 bases. The CDR3 contains 16 residues. The trim removed 6 bases at V and 1 base at J, leaving 8 bases unmatched. As DNA, the CDR3 is TGTGCCAGCAGCCCACGACTAGCGGGGATTTCCTACGAGCAGTACTTC. Protein sequence: CASSPRLAGISYEQYF.

This clonotype was picked up many times. The chain carries TRBV19 and TRBJ2-5; D unclear. Germline V gene data show CDR1 as LNHDA and CDR2 as SQIVND (reference sequence). The CDR3 consists of 12 residues. Trimming cost V 5 bases and J 9 bases, with 13 bases left between them. For the CDR3, the DNA is TGTGCCAGTAGTTCGGCGGCCTGGGCCCAGTACTTC. Protein sequence: CASSSAAWAQYF.

The chain carries TRBV5-1 and TRBJ1-1, with 7 bases fitting TRBD1. Germline V gene lookup returns CDR1 SGHRS and CDR2 YFSETQ. Trimming took 1 base from V and 1 from J; bases not matched to a gene: 7. This CDR3 has 16 amino acids. The CDR3 loop reads CASSLNRGGWNTEAFF. CDR3 nucleotide sequence: TGCGCCAGCAGCTTGAACAGGGGAGGTTGGAACACTGAAGCTTTCTTT. Based on the CDR3 plus reference TRBV5-1 and TRBJ1-1, the full variable domain is KAGVTQTPRYLIKTRGQQVTLSCSPISGHRSVSWYQQTPGQGLQFLFEYFSETQRNKGNFPGRFSGRQFSNSRSEMNVSTLELGDSALYLCASSLNRGGWNTEAFFGQGTRLTVV.

This clonotype was observed at least ten times. J is TRBJ2-3 and V is TRBV27, with 14 bases matching TRBD2. The ends lost 5 bases at V and 5 bases at J; junction bases unmatched: 6. Germline loops: CDR1 MNHEY, CDR2 SMNVEV (reference sequence). There are 16 residues in the CDR3. The CDR3 spells CASSLTSGGAIDTQYF. The CDR3 DNA reads TGTGCCAGCAGTCTGACTAGCGGGGGGGCCATAGATACGCAGTATTTT.

This clonotype has at least ten counts. This sequence joins TRBV5-1 and TRBJ1-6, with D maybe TRBD1 (5 bases). The CDR3 consists of 14 residues. Germline CDR1 reads SGHRS; CDR2 reads YFSETQ. Deletions cut 0 bases from V and 7 bases from J, with 8 bases between. CDR3 sequence reads: CASSLGQGNSPLHF. In nucleotides, the CDR3 is TGCGCCAGCAGCTTGGGGCAGGGCAATTCACCCCTCCACTTT.

This clonotype was recorded at least ten times. The V and J genes are TRBV20-1 and TRBJ1-3, with 8 bases fitting TRBD1. Germline CDR1 is DFQATT and CDR2 is SNEGSKA (reference sequence). The length of the CDR3 is 13 residues. V was clipped by 4 bases and J by 4 bases; unmatched bases: 3. CDR3 residues: CSAKPGGGNTIYF. The CDR3 DNA sequence: TGCAGTGCTAAACCAGGGGGCGGAAACACCATATATTTT.

This clonotype was recorded many times. V is TRBV5-1 and J is TRBJ2-4; D gene unclear. Germline values: CDR1 SGHRS, CDR2 YFSETQ. This CDR3 is built from 16 residues. Trimming removed 4 bases at V and 2 bases at J, with 16 bases between. The CDR3 spells CASSPDTARTKNIQYF. The CDR3 DNA follows: TGCGCCAGCAGCCCCGATACGGCCCGGACCAAAAACATTCAGTACTTC.

The sample holds many counts of this clonotype. The CDR3: CASSYGLRQPQHF. The CDR3 nucleotides read TGTGCCAGCAGTTACGGGTTGAGGCAGCCCCAGCATTTT. This sequence joins TRBV6-2 or TRBV6-3 and TRBJ1-5, with D unresolved. The V and J ends lost 2 bases and 7 bases respectively, with 9 bases between them. Germline lookup yields CDR1 MNHEY and CDR2 SVGEGT. The CDR3 length is 13 residues.

This clonotype has a handful of counts. The chain uses TRBV12-3 or TRBV12-4 and TRBJ2-7; the D gene is possibly TRBD2 (6 bases). Between the trimmed V and J ends, which lost 8 bases and 1 base, there was a span of 12 bases. The CDR3 contains 13 residues. The DNA of the CDR3 is TGTGCCAGCGGAGGCGGGGCATCCTACGAGCAGTACTTC. Protein sequence: CASGGGASYEQYF.

This clonotype was counted at least ten times. V gene TRBV20-1 combines with J gene TRBJ1-6; 8 nucleotides align to TRBD1. The ends lost 6 bases at V and 5 bases at J; junction bases unmatched: 3. The CDR3 has 13 residues. Germline V gives CDR1 DFQATT, CDR2 SNEGSKA (reference sequence). Here the CDR3 reads CSAQGANNSPLHF. CDR3 bases: TGCAGTGCCCAGGGGGCGAATAATTCACCCCTCCACTTT.

This clonotype came up many times. The CDR3 region is CASSFGTLRQETQYF. In nucleotides, the CDR3 is TGTGCCAGCAGCTTCGGTACTCTGAGACAAGAGACCCAGTACTTC. V gene TRBV11-2 combines with J gene TRBJ2-5; D is undetermined. The CDR3 is 15 residues long. V lost 3 bases, J lost 2 bases, and 13 bases lay in between. CDR1 and CDR2 (germline): SGHAT, FQNNGV.

In its sample, this clonotype was seen a few times. This chain links TRBV4-2 with TRBJ2-5; D unclear. With 0 bases removed from V and 1 base from J, the gap between germline ends came to 9 bases. The germline V gene encodes CDR1 LGHNA and CDR2 YNFKEQ. The CDR3 spans 15 residues. The CDR3 spells CASSQDWASQETQYF. The CDR3 coding sequence is TGTGCCAGCAGCCAAGATTGGGCTAGCCAAGAGACCCAGTACTTC.

At least ten counts were recorded for this clonotype. V is TRBV3-1 and J is TRBJ2-1; D is ambiguous. Germline loops: CDR1 LGHDT, CDR2 YNNKEL (reference sequence). V was pared by 1 base and J by 0 bases, with 7 bases between. The length of the CDR3 is 15 residues. The CDR3 DNA follows: TGTGCCAGCAGCCAAGGACCCCTCTCCTACAATGAGCAGTTCTTC. It encodes CASSQGPLSYNEQFF.

This clonotype has a count of ten or more. The chain has TRBV9 and TRBJ2-2; no definite D call. The germline CDR1 and CDR2 sequences are SGDLS and YYNGEE. CDR3 length: 14 amino acids. The V end lost 0 bases, the J end lost 5 bases, and 8 bases lay between the germline ends. CDR3 amino acids: CASSVVGRTGELFF. The CDR3 DNA reads TGTGCCAGCAGCGTAGTCGGTAGGACCGGGGAGCTGTTTTTT.

This clonotype was seen a handful of times. The chain has TRBV7-8 and TRBJ1-1; the match to TRBD1 covers 9 bases. There are 15 residues in the CDR3. Looked up from germline, CDR1 is SGHVS and CDR2 is FQNEAQ. With V trimmed by 3 bases and J by 1 base, 3 bases remained unmatched. CDR3 residues: CASSFWGQGNTEAFF. The CDR3 DNA is TGTGCCAGCAGCTTTTGGGGACAGGGGAACACTGAAGCTTTCTTT.